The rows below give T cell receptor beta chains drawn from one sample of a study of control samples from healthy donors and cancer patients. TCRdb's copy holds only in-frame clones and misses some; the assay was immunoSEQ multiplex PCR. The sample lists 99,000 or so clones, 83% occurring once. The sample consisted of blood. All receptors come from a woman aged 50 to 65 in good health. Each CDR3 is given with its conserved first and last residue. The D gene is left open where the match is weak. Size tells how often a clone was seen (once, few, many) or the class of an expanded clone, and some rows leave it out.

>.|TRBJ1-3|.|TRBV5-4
TGTGCCAGCAGTGGACAGCCTTCTGGAAACACCATATATTTT
CASSGQPSGNTIYF
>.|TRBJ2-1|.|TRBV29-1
TGCAGCGTTGATCGAGCCAATGAGCAGTTCTTC
CSVDRANEQFF
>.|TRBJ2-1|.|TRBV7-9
TGTGCCAGCAGCTTATTAAGGGGCTTCTCCTACAATGAGCAGTTCTTC
CASSLLRGFSYNEQFF
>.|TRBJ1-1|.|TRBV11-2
TGTGCCAGCAGCTTAGAGGTAGATTATGACACTGAAGCTTTCTTT
CASSLEVDYDTEAFF
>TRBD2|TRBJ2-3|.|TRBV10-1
TGCGCCCCCAGGGGGACTAGCGGGGGGTTTTATACGCAGTATTTT
CAPRGTSGGFYTQYF
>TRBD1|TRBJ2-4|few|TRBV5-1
TGCGCCAGCAGCTTGGGAGGGACAGACTCTAACGCCAAAAACATTCAGTACTTC
CASSLGGTDSNAKNIQYF
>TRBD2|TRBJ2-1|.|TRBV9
TGTGCCAGCAGCGGGAGGGGAGGAGGACTAGCGAACAATGAGCAGTTCTTC
CASSGRGGGLANNEQFF
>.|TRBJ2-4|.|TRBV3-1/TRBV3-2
TGTGCCAGCAGCCAGATTGGCCAGGGGGAGGACATTCAGTACTTC
CASSQIGQGEDIQYF
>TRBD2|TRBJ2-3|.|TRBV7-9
TGTGCCAGCAGCGGGACTAGCGGGGGATCCTCAACTAGCACAGATACGCAGTATTTT
CASSGTSGGSSTSTDTQYF
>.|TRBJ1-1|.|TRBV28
TGTGCCAGCAGTCCCACCGGGCCGAGGGCTGAAGCTTTCTTT
CASSPTGPRAEAFF
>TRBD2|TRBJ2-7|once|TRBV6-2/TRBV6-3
TGTGCCAGCAGTTCCGTGGGAGGGGTAACCTACGAGCAGTACTTC
CASSSVGGVTYEQYF
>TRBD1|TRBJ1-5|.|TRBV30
TGTGCCTGGAGTACAGGGGTAACTCAGCCCCAGCATTTT
CAWSTGVTQPQHF
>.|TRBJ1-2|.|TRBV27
TGTGCCAGCAGCACCCGGGACTTCACATATGGCTACACCTTC
CASSTRDFTYGYTF
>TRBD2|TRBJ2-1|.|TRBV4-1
TGCGCCAGCAGCAAACCGGGACTAGGAGTAGAAATTGTCAATGAGCAGTTCTTC
CASSKPGLGVEIVNEQFF
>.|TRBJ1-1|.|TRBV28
TGTGCCAGCAGCCAAGTCGGGGTGACTGAAGCTTTCTTT
CASSQVGVTEAFF
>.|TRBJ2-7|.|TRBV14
TGTGCCAGCAGCCAGACAGGCTCCTACGAGCAGTACTTC
CASSQTGSYEQYF
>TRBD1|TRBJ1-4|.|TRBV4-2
TGTGCCAGCAGCCAAGCGGGATTGAGACAGGGTGAAAAACTGTTTTTT
CASSQAGLRQGEKLFF
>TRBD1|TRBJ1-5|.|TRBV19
TGTGCCAGTAGTGCCCGACAGGGGGTAGGGAGCAATCAGCCCCAGCATTTT
CASSARQGVGSNQPQHF
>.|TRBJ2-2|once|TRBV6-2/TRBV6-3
TGTGCCAGCAGTTACGTAACAGGAAACACCGGGGAGCTGTTTTTT
CASSYVTGNTGELFF
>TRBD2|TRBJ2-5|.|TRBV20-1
TGCAGTGCTAGTGACAGCGGGAGGGCCATGGGAGAGACCCAGTACTTC
CSASDSGRAMGETQYF
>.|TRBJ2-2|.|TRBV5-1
TGCGCCAGCAGCTTGGAGTCAGGGTCCACCGGGGAGCTGTTTTTT
CASSLESGSTGELFF
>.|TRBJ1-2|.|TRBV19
TGTGCCGCAACGGACGGAAACTATGGCTACACCTTC
CAATDGNYGYTF
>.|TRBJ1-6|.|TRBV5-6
TGTGCCAGCAGCTTTGGGACCTATTCACCCCTCCACTTT
CASSFGTYSPLHF
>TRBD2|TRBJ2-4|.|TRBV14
TGTGCCAGCAGCCTCAGCGGGGGGTTCCCAAAAAACATTCAGTACTTC
CASSLSGGFPKNIQYF
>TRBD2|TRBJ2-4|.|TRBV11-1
TGTGCCAGCAGCTTGGGGGGGACCCAAGACATTCAGTACTTC
CASSLGGTQDIQYF
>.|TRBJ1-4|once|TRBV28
TGTGCCAGCAGTTTCCTGCAGGGCGCTGAAAAACTGTTTTTT
CASSFLQGAEKLFF
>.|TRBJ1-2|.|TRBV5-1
TGCGCCAGCAGCTTGTTCTCCAGGGGAGGCAACTATGGCTACACCTTC
CASSLFSRGGNYGYTF
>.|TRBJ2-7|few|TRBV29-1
TGCAGCGCCGTACGGGAATTTGGCGAGCAGTACTTC
CSAVREFGEQYF
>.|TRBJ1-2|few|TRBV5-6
TGTGCCAGCAGCTTTTCGGCAGGGTATGGCTACACCTTC
CASSFSAGYGYTF
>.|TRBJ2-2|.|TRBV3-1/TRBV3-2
TGTGCCAGCAGCCAAGAATGGACAGATGACACCGGGGAGCTGTTTTTT
CASSQEWTDDTGELFF
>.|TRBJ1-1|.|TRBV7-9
TGTGCCAGCAGCTCACAGGGTGTAGGTACTGAAGCTTTCTTT
CASSSQGVGTEAFF